These 28 T cell receptor beta chains originate from one sample sequenced in a study of T-cell memory formation after mild COVID-19. Each CDR3 protein is one row after TCRdb ran MiXCR on the 5' RACE reads. Altogether 450,000 to 700,000 distinct CDR3 sequences are present, 15% to 20% being singletons, with the ten largest covering about 11%. The sequenced sample was PBMCs or a T cell subset sorted from them (not recorded which). Receptors were obtained from an adult woman who had mild COVID-19 (a few samples of this study predate the infection). Cell type and time point are not known.

This clonotype was counted ten times or more. The chain recombines TRBV19 with TRBJ2-1, with D unclear. Deletions cut 4 bases from V and 4 bases from J, with 14 bases between. Germline assignment: CDR1 LNHDA and CDR2 SQIVND (reference sequence). The CDR3 totals 15 residues. CDR3 residues: CASSTLTVGYNEQFF. The CDR3 nucleotides read TGTGCCAGTAGTACTCTCACAGTAGGTTACAATGAGCAGTTCTTC. Using reference TRBV19 and TRBJ2-1 for the parts outside the CDR3, the full variable domain is DGGITQSPKYLFRKEGQNVTLSCEQNLNHDAMYWYRQDPGQGLRLIYYSQIVNDFQKGDIAEGYSVSREKKESFPLTVTSAQKNPTAFYLCASSTLTVGYNEQFFGPGTRLTVL.

The chain is built from TRBV5-1 and TRBJ1-3, with a possible D match to TRBD1 (5 bases). This CDR3 is 17 amino acids long. Germline lookup yields CDR1 SGHRS and CDR2 YFSETQ. V was cut by 1 base and J by 1 base, with 15 bases left in between. Written as DNA, the CDR3 is TGCGCCAGCAGCTTGTCCGGGTCAAGACAGTCTGGAAACACCATATATTTT. As protein: CASSLSGSRQSGNTIYF.

The rearrangement uses TRBV20-1 and TRBJ2-7; D perhaps matches TRBD1 (6 bases). This CDR3 has 13 residues. V was clipped by 3 bases and J by 2 bases, with 11 bases between them. Germline V lookup: CDR1 DFQATT, CDR2 SNEGSKA (reference sequence). The CDR3, as DNA: TGCAGTGCTAGGAAAAGGGACACCTACGAGCAGTACTTC. This codes for CSARKRDTYEQYF.

This clonotype has only a few counts. V gene TRBV6-5 combines with J gene TRBJ2-7, with D possibly being TRBD2 (6 bases). The CDR3 extends over 13 amino acids. Trimming removed 6 bases at V and 6 bases at J, with 15 bases between. Germline CDR1 and CDR2: MNHEY and SVGAGI. Here the CDR3 reads CASRAGGGGEQYF. The CDR3 bases are TGTGCCAGCAGGGCCGGGGGAGGAGGCGAGCAGTACTTC.

This clonotype was seen at least ten times. The V gene is TRBV2, the J gene TRBJ1-3, with unresolved D. The germline V gene has CDR1 SNHLY and CDR2 FYNNEI. This CDR3 spans 14 amino acids. The V end lost 3 bases, the J end lost 0 bases, and 6 bases lay between the germline ends. CDR3 amino acids: CASSDQNSGNTIYF. The CDR3 DNA sequence: TGTGCCAGCAGTGATCAGAACTCTGGAAACACCATATATTTT.

The V gene is TRBV5-1, the J gene TRBJ1-1; D possibly corresponds to TRBD1 (5 bases). This CDR3 is 13 amino acids long. V dropped 0 bases and J dropped 7 bases, with 10 bases sitting between them. Germline V lookup: CDR1 SGHRS, CDR2 YFSETQ. The CDR3 reads CASSLAGTYEAFF. The CDR3 coding sequence is TGCGCCAGCAGCTTGGCTGGGACTTATGAAGCTTTCTTT.

The chain has TRBV3-1 and TRBJ2-7; unclear D gene. The CDR3 runs 12 residues. Trimming removed 5 bases from V and 6 bases from J, with 11 bases in between. Germline loops: CDR1 LGHDT, CDR2 YNNKEL (reference sequence). CDR3 DNA: TGTGCCAGCAGCGCGGCCGGTCGCGAGCAGTACTTC. This codes for CASSAAGREQYF.

CDR3 DNA sequence: TGTGCCAGCAGGGCTAGCGGATATTCTAGCTCCTACGAGCAGTACTTC. Translating gives CASRASGYSSSYEQYF. The chain couples TRBV12-3 or TRBV12-4 to TRBJ2-7; 7 nucleotides align to TRBD2. This CDR3 has 16 residues. The J segment lost 0 bases and the V segment lost 6 bases, leaving 11 bases of the junction unmatched.

The chain employs TRBV9 and TRBJ1-1; 9 bases fit TRBD1. Trimming removed 4 bases from V and 9 bases from J; junction bases left unmatched: 10. The germline V gene encodes CDR1 SGDLS and CDR2 YYNGEE. The CDR3 covers 14 residues. The CDR3 spells CASSPPGQGRQAFF. The CDR3 DNA follows: TGTGCCAGCAGCCCTCCGGGACAGGGTCGACAAGCTTTCTTT.

The rearrangement uses TRBV20-1 and TRBJ2-3, with D unresolved. The germline CDR1 and CDR2 sequences are DFQATT and SNEGSKA (reference sequence). V lost 6 bases and J 2 bases, leaving 15 bases between the germline ends. CDR3 length: 14 amino acids. The CDR3 bases are TGCAGTGCCGCTAGGGCGGTAATCACAGATACGCAGTATTTT. Translated: CSAARAVITDTQYF.

This clonotype appeared many times. J is TRBJ2-2 and V is TRBV5-5, with D unclear. With 2 bases removed from V and 4 bases from J, the gap between germline ends came to 3 bases. CDR3 size: 12 residues. Germline CDR1 SGHKS, CDR2 YYEKEE (reference sequence). The CDR3 nucleotides read TGTGCCAGCAGCTTCGGCACCGGGGAGCTGTTTTTT. It specifies CASSFGTGELFF.

The V call is TRBV19, the J call TRBJ2-4, with D perhaps given as TRBD1 or TRBD2 (6 bases each). The CDR3 is made up of 15 amino acids. Germline-derived CDR1 and CDR2 are LNHDA and SQIVND (reference sequence). V shed 6 bases and J shed 13 bases, with 25 bases lying between them. The CDR3 bases are TGTGCCAGTAGCAGCCCTGAGGGGGGCGGAGGCAGGCAGTACTTC. Its translation is CASSSPEGGGGRQYF. Together with reference TRBV19 and TRBJ2-4, the CDR3 gives the full variable domain: DGGITQSPKYLFRKEGQNVTLSCEQNLNHDAMYWYRQDPGQGLRLIYYSQIVNDFQKGDIAEGYSVSREKKESFPLTVTSAQKNPTAFYLCASSSPEGGGGRQYFGAGTRLSVL.

This clonotype was recorded a few times. The chain recombines TRBV7-8 with TRBJ2-1; 11 bases agree with TRBD2. V was clipped by 4 bases and J by 5 bases; unmatched bases: 7. Germline lookup yields CDR1 SGHVS and CDR2 FQNEAQ. This CDR3 comprises 16 residues. The CDR3 reads CASSSPLLAGDNEQFF. The CDR3 DNA follows: TGTGCCAGCAGCTCCCCTTTACTAGCGGGGGACAATGAGCAGTTCTTC.

This clonotype was counted between two and nine times. This rearrangement joins TRBV7-2 to TRBJ1-1; D might be TRBD1 (6 bases). The CDR3 is made up of 15 amino acids. Germline loops: CDR1 SGHTA, CDR2 FQGNSA. Trimming took 5 bases from V and 0 from J, leaving 13 bases between them. CDR3 sequence: CASSPRGAMNTEAFF. The CDR3 bases are TGTGCCAGCAGCCCGCGGGGGGCGATGAACACTGAAGCTTTCTTT.

The chain is built from TRBV18 and TRBJ2-7, with D possibly matching TRBD1 (6 bases). V lost 3 bases and J 5 bases, leaving 11 bases between the germline ends. This CDR3 is 13 amino acids long. Germline CDR1 and CDR2: KGHSH and LQKENI. CDR3 sequence reads: CASSPVTGNEQYF. The CDR3 DNA sequence: TGTGCCAGCTCACCTGTTACAGGGAACGAGCAGTACTTC.

This clonotype has just a few counts. V gene TRBV9 combines with J gene TRBJ1-4; weak D call: TRBD1 (5 bases). CDR1 is SGDLS and CDR2 is YYNGEE in the germline V gene. The CDR3 extends over 14 amino acids. V lost 2 bases and J 7 bases, leaving 12 bases between the germline ends. CDR3: CASSVGRGSEKLFF. In nucleotides, the CDR3 is TGTGCCAGCAGCGTCGGCCGGGGGAGTGAAAAACTGTTTTTT.

This clonotype was picked up a small number of times. CDR3 nucleotide sequence: TGTGCCAGTAGTAACGGGGGCGACGAGCAGTACTTC. Encoded protein: CASSNGGDEQYF. V and J are TRBV19 and TRBJ2-7; D may be TRBD1 or TRBD2 (6 bases each). From germline, CDR1 is LNHDA and CDR2 SQIVND (reference sequence). V was trimmed by 4 bases and J by 5 bases, leaving 9 bases between them. The CDR3 sequence is 12 residues long.

The table lists this clonotype with a few counts. J is TRBJ2-1 and V is TRBV3-1; 7 positions agree with TRBD2. Trimming at V came to 4 bases and at J to 6 bases, leaving 9 bases not matched to a gene. Germline CDR1 and CDR2: LGHDT and YNNKEL (reference sequence). This CDR3 is 15 amino acids long. The CDR3 DNA is TGTGCCAGCAGCCTGACTAGCTTAGGCTCCAATGAGCAGTTCTTC. The encoded protein is CASSLTSLGSNEQFF.

The gene calls are TRBV9 and TRBJ2-2; D call uncertain. Trimming took 4 bases from V and 6 from J, leaving 13 bases between them. CDR1 and CDR2 (germline): SGDLS, YYNGEE. This CDR3 is built from 14 residues. The CDR3 protein is CASSPGGVPGELFF. The DNA for the CDR3 is TGTGCCAGCAGCCCAGGTGGGGTCCCCGGGGAGCTGTTTTTT.

Only a few counts were recorded for this clonotype. The chain uses TRBV20-1 and TRBJ2-3; TRBD2 matches 7 bases. J was trimmed by 1 base and V by 0 bases; bases with no gene match: 4. There are 15 residues in the CDR3. Germline V CDR1 and CDR2: DFQATT, SNEGSKA (reference sequence). The CDR3 DNA reads as TGCAGTGCTAGAGAGGGCGGGAGACGCACAGATACGCAGTATTTT. Translation gives CSAREGGRRTDTQYF.

The chain joins TRBV3-1 to TRBJ2-1; the D is unclear. V lost 4 bases to trimming and J lost 9 bases, with 13 bases between them. CDR1 and CDR2 from the germline V gene are LGHDT and YNNKEL (reference sequence). The CDR3 length is 13 residues. This chain's CDR3 is CASSRGPQSEQFF. CDR3 nucleotides: TGTGCCAGCAGCCGAGGCCCACAGAGTGAGCAGTTCTTC.

This clonotype came up a few times. This chain joins TRBV6-5 and TRBJ1-2; unclear D gene. Per the germline V gene, CDR1 is MNHEY and CDR2 is SVGAGI. The CDR3 sequence is 12 residues long. Trimming removed 6 bases at V and 6 bases at J, with 11 bases between. The CDR3 sequence: CASRTPDHGYTF. CDR3 DNA: TGTGCCAGCAGAACCCCCGACCATGGCTACACCTTC.

With regard to this clonotype: A read error is likely, as this CDR3 ends without the conserved phenylalanine or tryptophan. The DNA is left out, because the CDR3 cannot be placed on it with certainty; the CDR3 is given as TCRdb lists it. This chain connects TRBV2 to TRBJ2-1; no check of the table's D call, TRBD2, against the DNA was made. Germline-derived CDR1 and CDR2 are SNHLY and FYNNEI. The CDR3 is 13 amino acids long, termini counted. This CDR3 is CASSEALLAGVWS.

This clonotype was found once. The chain couples TRBV7-9 to TRBJ2-7; 9 bases match TRBD2. The CDR3 covers 16 residues. Trimming removed 7 bases from V and 4 bases from J; junction bases left unmatched: 14. Per germline, CDR1 SEHNR and CDR2 FQNEAQ (reference sequence). CDR3 sequence: CASNQLVAGDGYEQYF. The CDR3 nucleotides are TGTGCCAGCAACCAACTTGTAGCGGGAGATGGTTACGAGCAGTACTTC.

This clonotype was picked up a small number of times. The chain is built from TRBV19 and TRBJ1-1; D is unclear. This CDR3 comprises 13 residues. Germline loops: CDR1 LNHDA, CDR2 SQIVND (reference sequence). Trimming pared 3 bases from V and 0 bases from J, leaving 5 bases between. As DNA, the CDR3 is TGTGCCAGTAGTATTTTGTTGAACACTGAAGCTTTCTTT. It translates to CASSILLNTEAFF. Full variable domain (rest looked up from reference TRBV19 and TRBJ1-1): DGGITQSPKYLFRKEGQNVTLSCEQNLNHDAMYWYRQDPGQGLRLIYYSQIVNDFQKGDIAEGYSVSREKKESFPLTVTSAQKNPTAFYLCASSILLNTEAFFGQGTRLTVV.

This clonotype has just a few counts. This rearrangement joins TRBV28 to TRBJ2-7, with D unresolved. Germline V CDR1 and CDR2: MDHEN, SYDVKM. The CDR3 totals 13 residues. Between the trimmed V and J ends, which lost 9 bases and 0 bases, there was a span of 12 bases. The CDR3 spells CASRAPFSYEQYF. The CDR3 bases are TGTGCCAGTAGAGCTCCTTTCTCCTACGAGCAGTACTTC.

This clonotype was picked up a small number of times. The chain links TRBV29-1 to TRBJ1-2; D uncertain. Trimming pared 7 bases from V and 3 bases from J, leaving 15 bases between. The CDR3 length is 13 residues. Germline CDR1 is SQVTM and CDR2 is ANQGSEA. The DNA of the CDR3 is TGCAGCGCCCCGAACCGGGAGGACTATGGCTACACCTTC. Translated, it gives CSAPNREDYGYTF.

A few counts support this clonotype. The chain employs TRBV6-1 and TRBJ1-4; TRBD1 is a possible D gene (5 bases). The germline V gene has CDR1 MNHNS and CDR2 SASEGT. The CDR3 length is 14 residues. Trimming stripped 8 bases from V and 10 bases from J, with 20 bases between. DNA of the CDR3: TGTGCCAGCCACCCCGGGGCAGGCCGCGGAAAACTGTTTTTT. Translated: CASHPGAGRGKLFF.